This record covers a single T cell receptor (beta chain). A quantity of about 0.45 to 1 ug RNA underwent reverse transcription using random hexamers. An immunoSEQ multiplex PCR generated amplified TCR beta CDR3 products spanning 54 Vbeta and 13 Jbeta. TCRdb itself ran the immunoSEQ multiplex PCR reads through MiXCR, one entry per CDR3 protein. The sample shows about 210,000 distinct CDR3 sequences, 95% of them seen only once. The sample comes from a study of CD8 T cells in Susac syndrome. The CDR3 consists of 16 residues. Germline V gene lookup returns CDR1 SGHRS and CDR2 YFSETQ. Trimming shortened V by 0 bases and J by 1 base, and 13 bases separated the two germline ends.

This rearrangement joins TRBV5-1 to TRBJ1-2; D is unclear. The sample taken for sequencing was CD4+ T cells from PBMCs. This receptor was taken from a human donor with multiple sclerosis. CDR3 region: CASSLDPMGSNYGYTF. The CDR3, as DNA: TGCGCCAGCAGCTTGGATCCTATGGGGAGTAACTATGGCTACACCTTC.